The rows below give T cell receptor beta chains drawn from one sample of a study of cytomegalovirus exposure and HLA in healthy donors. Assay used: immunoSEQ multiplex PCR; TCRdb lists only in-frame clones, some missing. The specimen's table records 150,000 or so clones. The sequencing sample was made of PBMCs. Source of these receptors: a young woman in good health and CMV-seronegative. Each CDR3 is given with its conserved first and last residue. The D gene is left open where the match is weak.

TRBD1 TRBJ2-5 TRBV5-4 TGTGCCAGCAGCTCGACAGGGTTAGAGACCCAGTACTTC CASSSTGLETQYF
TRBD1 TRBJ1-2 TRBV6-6 TGTGCCAGCAGTTACCCACAGGGGGAGAATGGCTACACCTTC CASSYPQGENGYTF
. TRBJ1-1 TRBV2 TGTGCCAGCAGTGAAAGCAAGGGGTACACTGAAGCTTTCTTT CASSESKGYTEAFF
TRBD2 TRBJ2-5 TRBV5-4 TGTGCCAGCAGCTTGGGGACTAGCGGGGGGTCCCAAGAGACCCAGTACTTC CASSLGTSGGSQETQYF
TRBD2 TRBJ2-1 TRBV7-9 TGTGCCAGCAGCGAAGATGCCCAGCGGGAGATTGATGAGCAGTTCTTC CASSEDAQREIDEQFF
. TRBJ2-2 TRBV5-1 TGCGCCAGCAGCGTGGGACACTTGAACACCGGGGAGCTGTTTTTT CASSVGHLNTGELFF
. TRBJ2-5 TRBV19 TGTGCCAGTAGTAGATGGGCCCAAGAGACCCAGTACTTC CASSRWAQETQYF
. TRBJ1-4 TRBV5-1 TGCGCCAGCAGCTTGCGGATAGGGAGTGAAAAACTGTTTTTT CASSLRIGSEKLFF
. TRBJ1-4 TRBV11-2 TGTGCCAGCAGCTTAACAGGGACTAATGAAAAACTGTTTTTT CASSLTGTNEKLFF
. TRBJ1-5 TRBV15 TGTGCCACCAGCAGAGATAACAGCCTTAGCAATCAGCCCCAGCATTTT CATSRDNSLSNQPQHF
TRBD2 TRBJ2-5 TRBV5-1 TGCGCCAGCAGCTTGTTAGGCGGGAGTTGGAAGACCCAGTACTTC CASSLLGGSWKTQYF
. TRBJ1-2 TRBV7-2 TGTGCCAGCAGCTTAGTGGCACCCAAAGCTAACTATGGCTACACCTTC CASSLVAPKANYGYTF
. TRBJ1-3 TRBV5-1 TGCGCCAGCAGCTTCGGAGGGACCGGGAGCTCTGGAAACACCATATATTTT CASSFGGTGSSGNTIYF
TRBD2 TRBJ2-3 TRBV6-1 TGTGCCAGCAGGTGGGCGGGAGTCTCGACAGATACGCAGTATTTT CASRWAGVSTDTQYF
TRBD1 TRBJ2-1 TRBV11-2 TGTGCCAGCAGCTTAGGGACAGGGGGGAACAATGAGCAGTTCTTC CASSLGTGGNNEQFF
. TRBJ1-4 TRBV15 TGTGCCACCAGTGCCGGGGGGGGAAATGAAAAACTGTTTTTT CATSAGGGNEKLFF
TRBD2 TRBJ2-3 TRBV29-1 TGCAGCGTTGGCACTAGCGGTCCGGGAGATACGCAGTATTTT CSVGTSGPGDTQYF
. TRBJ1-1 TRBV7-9 TGTGCCAGCAGCTTAGGGCAGGGGACTGAAGCTTTCTTT CASSLGQGTEAFF
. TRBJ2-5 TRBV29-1 TGCAGCGTCAGGGGTAGTGGGAAGAGAACCCAGTACTTC CSVRGSGKRTQYF
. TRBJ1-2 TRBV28 TGTGCCAGCAGCCCCGGGGGACGGTTCGGCTACACCTTC CASSPGGRFGYTF
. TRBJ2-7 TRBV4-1 TGCGCCAGCAGCCATGAAGAATACAGAAGCTCCTACGAGCAGTACTTC CASSHEEYRSSYEQYF
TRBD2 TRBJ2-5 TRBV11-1 TGTGCCAGCAGCTTAGGTGGACTAGGCGTAGAGACCCAGTACTTC CASSLGGLGVETQYF